A selection of T cell receptor beta chains follows, all from one sample in a study of cytomegalovirus exposure and HLA in healthy donors. Clones were sequenced by immunoSEQ multiplex PCR, and TCRdb holds only the in-frame ones, with some missing. The sample consists of 100,000 to 150,000 clones, 80% to 85% of them appearing once. The material sequenced was PBMCs. The receptors were gathered from a boy between 10 and 17 years old in good health and CMV-seronegative. Each CDR3 is given with its conserved first and last residue. The D gene is left open where the match is weak. A row's size may be missing; if present it is once, few, many or a size class.

j_call clone_size d_call v_call cdr3_aa cdr3_nt
TRBJ2-2 - - TRBV5-4 CASSLDGGGWTGELFF TGTGCCAGCAGCTTGGATGGAGGGGGCTGGACCGGGGAGCTGTTTTTT
TRBJ2-1 - TRBD1 TRBV30 CAWMDGQGGEQFF TGTGCCTGGATGGATGGACAGGGGGGTGAGCAGTTCTTC
TRBJ1-2 - - TRBV5-1 CASSLRRTGMENYGYTF TGCGCCAGCAGCTTGCGTCGAACAGGGATGGAAAACTATGGCTACACCTTC
TRBJ1-1 - - TRBV7-3 CASSYTGNTEAFF TGTGCCAGCAGCTATACAGGGAACACTGAAGCTTTCTTT
TRBJ1-2 once TRBD1 TRBV7-9 CASSPWQGALNYGYTF TGTGCCAGCAGCCCGTGGCAGGGGGCCCTTAACTATGGCTACACCTTC
TRBJ2-7 - - TRBV6-5 CASSPQQGPYEQYF TGTGCCAGCAGTCCGCAACAGGGTCCCTACGAGCAGTACTTC
TRBJ1-4 - - TRBV6-1 CASSGENEKLFF TGTGCCAGCAGTGGGGAGAATGAAAAACTGTTTTTT
TRBJ1-5 - - TRBV9 CVSSRDFDQPQHF TGTGTCAGCAGCCGGGACTTCGATCAGCCCCAGCATTTT
TRBJ2-1 - - TRBV2 CASSGTVNEQFF TGTGCCAGCAGCGGGACTGTCAATGAGCAGTTCTTC
TRBJ2-6 - - TRBV5-1 CASSPRQPSGANVLTF TGCGCCAGCAGCCCCAGACAACCCTCTGGGGCCAACGTCCTGACTTTC
TRBJ1-1 - - TRBV7-8 CASSMGLQATEAFF TGTGCCAGCAGCATGGGACTCCAGGCCACTGAAGCTTTCTTT
TRBJ2-2 few - TRBV4-2 CASSQEDYTGELFF TGTGCCAGCAGCCAAGAGGACTACACCGGGGAGCTGTTTTTT
TRBJ1-1 - TRBD1 TRBV18 CASSPSNRGTGTEAFF TGTGCCAGCTCACCGAGCAACAGGGGGACGGGCACTGAAGCTTTCTTT
TRBJ2-7 - - TRBV2 CASRVESAYEQYF TGTGCCAGCAGGGTAGAAAGTGCCTACGAGCAGTACTTC
TRBJ1-2 - - TRBV6-5 CASTQGMVGGYTF TGTGCCAGCACGCAGGGGATGGTGGGGGGCTACACCTTC
TRBJ2-5 - - TRBV6-5 CASRSPGVETQYF TGTGCCAGCCGATCGCCCGGGGTTGAGACCCAGTACTTC
TRBJ1-5 - - TRBV2 CASSDLTGGGSQPQHF TGTGCCAGCAGTGACCTAACAGGCGGGGGTAGTCAGCCCCAGCATTTT
TRBJ2-7 - TRBD1 TRBV6-5 CASSYSGTGGREQYF TGTGCCAGCAGTTACTCAGGGACAGGGGGGAGGGAGCAGTACTTC
TRBJ2-1 few - TRBV2 CASSPKTLAYNEQFF TGTGCCAGCAGTCCGAAGACACTTGCTTACAATGAGCAGTTCTTC
TRBJ2-7 - - TRBV9 CASSADWPPYEQYF TGTGCCAGCAGCGCGGACTGGCCTCCCTACGAGCAGTACTTC
TRBJ1-1 - TRBD1 TRBV7-2 CASSLRGLAMVTEAFF TGTGCCAGCAGCTTAAGGGGGCTGGCGATGGTCACTGAAGCTTTCTTT
TRBJ2-3 - TRBD1 TRBV30 CAWSEGDRDTDTQYF TGTGCCTGGAGTGAGGGGGACAGGGACACAGATACGCAGTATTTT
TRBJ2-5 once TRBD2 TRBV7-9 CASSLGAGGPQETQYF TGTGCCAGCAGCTTAGGGGCGGGGGGACCCCAAGAGACCCAGTACTTC
TRBJ2-1 - - TRBV4-2 CASSQVRNEQFF TGTGCCAGCAGCCAAGTGAGGAATGAGCAGTTCTTC
TRBJ2-7 - TRBD2 TRBV27 CASTPQPGLARYEQYF TGTGCCAGCACCCCTCAACCGGGACTAGCGAGGTACGAGCAGTACTTC
TRBJ1-4 - - TRBV5-6 CASSLVSRANEKLFF TGTGCCAGCAGCCTGGTTTCAAGAGCTAATGAAAAACTGTTTTTT
TRBJ2-1 - - TRBV2 CASSEAGHPNEQFF TGTGCCAGCAGTGAAGCGGGGCACCCCAATGAGCAGTTCTTC
TRBJ2-7 once TRBD2 TRBV5-8 CASSQIGLAGVFEQYF TGTGCCAGCAGCCAAATCGGACTAGCGGGAGTATTCGAGCAGTACTTC
TRBJ2-5 - - TRBV4-3 CASSQDVGERTQYF TGCGCCAGCAGCCAAGACGTCGGGGAGAGGACCCAGTACTTC
TRBJ1-1 - TRBD1 TRBV5-4 CASSLGQGTKNTEAFF TGTGCCAGCAGCTTGGGACAGGGTACGAAGAACACTGAAGCTTTCTTT
TRBJ1-5 - - TRBV19 CASSDSPGQPQHF TGTGCCAGTAGCGACAGTCCGGGTCAGCCCCAGCATTTT
TRBJ1-2 - TRBD1 TRBV12-5 CASGAQTGFGYTF TGTGCTAGTGGTGCTCAGACAGGGTTTGGCTACACCTTC
TRBJ1-6 few TRBD1 TRBV6-1 CASSGPGTGSSPLHF TGTGCCAGCAGTGGCCCCGGGACAGGGAGCTCACCCCTCCACTTT
TRBJ2-5 - - TRBV5-1 CASSLVSETQYF TGCGCCAGCAGCTTGGTGTCGGAGACCCAGTACTTC
TRBJ2-7 - - TRBV7-2 CASSHGTRYEQYF TGTGCCAGCAGCCATGGCACCCGCTACGAGCAGTACTTC
TRBJ2-5 - - TRBV30 CAWSVGAGLQETQYF TGTGCCTGGAGTGTAGGAGCGGGCCTCCAAGAGACCCAGTACTTC
TRBJ2-7 once TRBD2 TRBV11-2 CASRRWGSGISYEQYF TGTGCCAGCAGAAGGTGGGGGAGCGGGATCTCCTACGAGCAGTACTTC
TRBJ2-5 few TRBD2 TRBV7-9 CASSHASSGRAGETQYF TGTGCCAGCAGCCATGCCTCGAGCGGGAGGGCCGGAGAGACCCAGTACTTC
TRBJ2-2 - - TRBV6-1 CASSGGGASGNTGELFF TGTGCCAGCAGTGGTGGGGGGGCGTCAGGGAACACCGGGGAGCTGTTTTTT
TRBJ2-7 - - TRBV13 CASSSRGDYEQYF TGTGCCAGCAGCTCAAGGGGCGACTACGAGCAGTACTTC
TRBJ2-1 - - TRBV7-9 CASSHAPSNEQFF TGTGCCAGCAGCCACGCCCCCAGCAATGAGCAGTTCTTC
TRBJ1-2 - TRBD1 TRBV10-3 CAISELGGGYGYTF TGTGCCATCAGTGAGTTAGGGGGCGGCTATGGCTACACCTTC
TRBJ2-7 few TRBD2 TRBV6-1 CASKLGLAGYEQYF TGTGCCAGCAAGTTGGGACTAGCGGGCTACGAGCAGTACTTC
TRBJ2-7 - - TRBV6-1 CASRPMGASQHEQYF TGTGCCAGCAGACCAATGGGGGCGTCCCAGCACGAGCAGTACTTC